A single sample is the source of the 8 T cell receptor beta chains below, sequenced in a study of blood T cell repertoires in COVID-19. Libraries were prepared by immunoSEQ multiplex PCR; TCRdb keeps only in-frame clonotypes and omits some of them. The sample yields 44,000 or so clones, about 81% seen once. The sequenced material came from peripheral blood. The receptor set was obtained from a man aged 45-65 years with active COVID-19.

J is TRBJ1-5 and V is TRBV11-2, with TRBD1 matching 8 bases. Losses at the gene ends were 5 bases for V and 0 bases for J; bases not matched to a gene: 3. The CDR3 has 15 amino acids. CDR1 is SGHAT, CDR2 FQNNGV, per germline. CDR3 in amino acids: CASSPGGLSNQPQHF. CDR3 in DNA: TGTGCCAGCAGCCCAGGGGGCCTTAGCAATCAGCCCCAGCATTTT.

As DNA, the CDR3 is TGTGCCAGCAGCTGGGAGGTAAAGACCTACGAGCAGTACTTC. Amino acids: CASSWEVKTYEQYF. The chain recombines TRBV11-2 with TRBJ2-7; perhaps TRBD2 as D (6 bases). The germline CDR1 and CDR2 sequences are SGHAT and FQNNGV. This CDR3 has 14 residues. Trimming pared 4 bases from V and 2 bases from J, leaving 12 bases between.

The J gene is TRBJ2-2, the V gene TRBV19, with 9 nucleotides matching TRBD1. Per germline, CDR1 LNHDA and CDR2 SQIVND (reference sequence). This CDR3 is 15 amino acids long. V dropped 6 bases and J dropped 7; count of bases not matched to a gene: 9. The CDR3 DNA reads as TGTGCCAGTAGGACAGGACAGGGGACGGTCGGGGAGCTGTTTTTT. Protein sequence: CASRTGQGTVGELFF.

This chain joins TRBV5-4 and TRBJ2-7, with TRBD2 matching over 15 bases. The CDR3 length is 16 residues. Trimming at V came to 3 bases and at J to 2 bases, leaving 3 bases not matched to a gene. Germline V gives CDR1 SGHNT, CDR2 YYREEE (reference sequence). Here the CDR3 reads CASSSGLAGGPYEQYF. In DNA, the CDR3 is TGTGCCAGCAGCTCGGGACTAGCGGGGGGTCCCTACGAGCAGTACTTC.

The rearrangement links TRBV14 to TRBJ1-2; TRBD1 is a possible D gene (6 bases). Trimming took 4 bases from V and 3 from J, leaving 12 bases between them. Looked up from germline, CDR1 is SGHDN and CDR2 is FVKESK. The CDR3 extends over 14 amino acids. The CDR3 region is CASSRSRGYYGYTF. The CDR3 nucleotides are TGTGCCAGCAGCCGTTCGAGGGGGTACTATGGCTACACCTTC.

The chain has TRBV7-8 and TRBJ2-5; D call uncertain. Trimming shortened V by 5 bases and J by 2 bases, and 15 bases separated the two germline ends. Germline-derived CDR1 and CDR2 are SGHVS and FQNEAQ. CDR3 length: 15 residues. For the CDR3, the DNA is TGTGCCAGCAGCCCGGGTCCCTCGGTTCAAGAGACCCAGTACTTC. The encoded protein is CASSPGPSVQETQYF.

V and J are TRBV4-1 and TRBJ1-3, with D maybe TRBD1 (5 bases). Germline loops: CDR1 MGHRA, CDR2 YSYEKL. V was clipped by 0 bases and J by 2 bases, with 8 bases between them. This CDR3 has 15 residues. The CDR3 DNA reads TGCGCCAGCAGCCAAGACGGGACTACTGGAAACACCATATATTTT. Translated, it gives CASSQDGTTGNTIYF.

This chain joins TRBV19 and TRBJ2-2; D call uncertain. This CDR3 comprises 18 residues. CDR1 and CDR2 (germline): LNHDA, SQIVND (reference sequence). The V end lost 6 bases, the J end lost 0 bases, and 20 bases lay between the germline ends. This CDR3 reads CASSPLVLGAANTGELFF. The DNA for the CDR3 is TGTGCCAGTAGCCCCCTAGTTCTGGGTGCCGCGAACACCGGGGAGCTGTTTTTT. Based on the CDR3 plus reference TRBV19 and TRBJ2-2, the full variable domain is DGGITQSPKYLFRKEGQNVTLSCEQNLNHDAMYWYRQDPGQGLRLIYYSQIVNDFQKGDIAEGYSVSREKKESFPLTVTSAQKNPTAFYLCASSPLVLGAANTGELFFGEGSRLTVL.